One and the same sample provided the 26 T cell receptor beta chains below, sequenced in a study of blood T cells in healthy people across ages. A sample-barcoded 5' primer and a J-beta primer mix were used in a second PCR of roughly 6 to 11 cycles. TCRdb reprocessed the 5' RACE reads via MiXCR and lists one record per CDR3 protein. The repertoire has about 570,000 distinct CDR3 sequences, 25% to 30% of them found once; the top ten carry less than 20%. Sequencing used blood. The receptors come from a woman in her 70s in good health.

This clonotype was detected a few times. V and J are TRBV6-5 and TRBJ2-6, with D possibly matching TRBD2 (6 bases). V was cut by 4 bases and J by 0 bases, with 10 bases left in between. The CDR3 is 16 residues long. Germline V CDR1 and CDR2: MNHEY, SVGAGI. The CDR3 DNA reads as TGTGCCAGCAGTTCGGGGGTATACTCTGGGGCCAACGTCCTGACTTTC. It is translated as CASSSGVYSGANVLTF.

V gene TRBV20-1 combines with J gene TRBJ1-4; D not certain. This CDR3 region has 13 residues. Germline V gene lookup returns CDR1 DFQATT and CDR2 SNEGSKA (reference sequence). V lost 3 bases and J lost 5, with 10 bases in between. The CDR3 nucleotides read TGCAGTGCTAGGAAGGGCCGAAATGAAAAACTGTTTTTT. Protein product: CSARKGRNEKLFF.

This clonotype was observed a handful of times. The V gene is TRBV7-2, the J gene TRBJ2-5; 10 bases map to TRBD2. The CDR3 covers 14 residues. The V segment lost 3 bases and the J segment 4 bases; nucleotides outside the gene matches: 2. Germline V CDR1 and CDR2: SGHTA, FQGNSA. CDR3 sequence reads: CASSFQRGGETQYF. The CDR3 nucleotides are TGTGCCAGCAGCTTCCAGCGGGGGGGAGAGACCCAGTACTTC.

J is TRBJ2-5 and V is TRBV6-2 or TRBV6-3, with TRBD1 matching 10 bases. The last part of the DNA fits TRBJ2-7 better; the J call may be wrong. CDR3 size: 13 residues. Germline V gives CDR1 MNHEY, CDR2 SVGEGT. CDR3 region: CASSGTGVPEQYF. CDR3 DNA: TGTGCCAGCAGCGGGACAGGGGTCCCCGAGCAGTACTTC.

This clonotype occurred a few times. V gene TRBV6-1 combines with J gene TRBJ2-4; perhaps TRBD1 as D (6 bases). The V end was cut by 3 bases, the J end by 1 base, with 13 bases between. Germline V lookup: CDR1 MNHNS, CDR2 SASEGT. The CDR3 loop spans 16 amino acids. The CDR3 region has the DNA TGTGCCAGCAGTGATCAGGGGATCGGGGCCAAAAACATTCAGTACTTC. It yields the protein CASSDQGIGAKNIQYF.

This clonotype was seen a few times. The V call is TRBV7-3, the J call TRBJ2-2; 7 positions agree with TRBD2. Germline V gene sequence: CDR1 SGHTA, CDR2 FQGTGA. The CDR3 is 16 residues long. V was clipped by 0 bases and J by 0 bases; unmatched bases: 1. CDR3 DNA: TGTGCCAGCAGCTTAACGGCGGGGGCGAACACCGGGGAGCTGTTTTTT. This encodes CASSLTAGANTGELFF.

This clonotype was seen repeatedly, ten times or more. The genes are TRBV20-1 and TRBJ2-5, with TRBD2 matching 13 bases. This CDR3 contains 16 residues. Germline V gene lookup returns CDR1 DFQATT and CDR2 SNEGSKA (reference sequence). V lost 1 base and J lost 0; bases outside the gene matches: 2. The DNA for the CDR3 is TGCAGTGCTAGAGTCGGACTAGCGGGGGACCAAGAGACCCAGTACTTC. Its protein product is CSARVGLAGDQETQYF.

This clonotype was recorded a few times. The chain carries TRBV4-3 and TRBJ2-5; D remains ambiguous. This CDR3 has 15 residues. Trimming took 2 bases from V and 4 from J, leaving 14 bases between them. Germline CDR1 is LGHNA and CDR2 is YSLEER. CDR3 nucleotide sequence: TGCGCCAGCAGCCAACAACCCACTCAACCAGAGACCCAGTACTTC. As protein: CASSQQPTQPETQYF.

Comment on this clonotype: An end of the junction differs from the germline gene, which may be a read error. The chain is built from TRBV6-5 and TRBJ1-2, with 11 bases matching TRBD1. Germline loops: CDR1 MNHEY, CDR2 SVGAGI. The CDR3 runs 13 residues. CDR3 coding DNA: TGTGCCAGCAGCTTCCCCGGGACAGGGGGAGTTTGGTTC. As protein: CASSFPGTGGVWF.

The chain has TRBV7-2 and TRBJ2-1; D is undetermined. Trimming cost V 1 base and J 4 bases, with 11 bases left between them. The CDR3 length is 15 residues. Germline CDR1 is SGHTA and CDR2 is FQGNSA. CDR3 residues: CASSLGPPGYNEQFF. The CDR3, as DNA: TGTGCCAGCAGCTTAGGACCGCCCGGATACAATGAGCAGTTCTTC.

This clonotype was picked up many times. The chain is built from TRBV12-3 or TRBV12-4 and TRBJ2-7; no firm D call. Trimming took 1 base from V and 4 from J, leaving 5 bases between them. The CDR3 spans 12 residues. The CDR3 DNA sequence: TGTGCCAGCAGTTTAGAGCAGTACGAGCAGTACTTC. Its translation: CASSLEQYEQYF.

This clonotype was observed at least ten times. The chain recombines TRBV5-6 with TRBJ1-4; tentative D call: TRBD1 (5 bases). The CDR3 runs 18 residues. Trimming pared 6 bases from V and 4 bases from J, leaving 25 bases between. Germline CDR1 is SGHDT and CDR2 is YYEEEE. CDR3 amino acids: CASTLWDGRREGNEKLFF. CDR3 DNA: TGTGCCAGCACCTTATGGGACGGCCGACGGGAAGGTAATGAAAAACTGTTTTTT.

The rearrangement uses TRBV7-9 and TRBJ1-1, with D maybe TRBD1 (6 bases). The CDR3 covers 14 residues. Germline CDR1 SEHNR, CDR2 FQNEAQ (reference sequence). The V end lost 1 base, the J end lost 10 bases, and 16 bases lay between the germline ends. Here the CDR3 reads CASSLDQGYPRAFF. The CDR3 region has the DNA TGTGCCAGCAGCTTAGATCAGGGGTACCCCAGAGCTTTCTTT.

This sequence joins TRBV6-2 or TRBV6-3 and TRBJ1-5, with D unresolved. Germline V gives CDR1 MNHEY, CDR2 SVGEGT. The CDR3 runs to 14 residues. V was cut by 0 bases and J by 3 bases, with 6 bases left in between. CDR3 sequence: CASSYSQPNQPQHF. CDR3 nucleotide sequence: TGTGCCAGCAGTTACTCGCAGCCCAATCAGCCCCAGCATTTT.

The V call is TRBV7-6, the J call TRBJ1-5, with D hard to call. The CDR3 runs to 14 residues. The ends were cut back, 3 bases at V and 2 bases at J, with 8 bases in the middle. Germline V gives CDR1 SGHVS, CDR2 FNYEAQ. For the CDR3, the DNA is TGTGCCAGCAGCTTGAAGGGAGGCAATCAGCCCCAGCATTTT. Translating it yields CASSLKGGNQPQHF.

On this clonotype itself: Compared with germline, one end of the junction differs, possibly owing to a read error. This rearrangement joins TRBV30 to TRBJ1-1; D not certain. Germline lookup yields CDR1 GTSNPN and CDR2 SVGIG (reference sequence). The CDR3 has 11 amino acids. Here the CDR3 reads CAWSADTEAFF. As DNA, the CDR3 is TGTGCCTGGAGTGCAGACACCGAAGCTTTCTTT.

This clonotype has a handful of counts. V and J are TRBV11-2 and TRBJ2-4, with D unresolved. V lost 3 bases, J lost 0 bases, and 9 bases lay in between. Germline CDR1 is SGHAT and CDR2 is FQNNGV. The CDR3 has 15 amino acids. For the CDR3, the DNA is TGTGCCAGCAGCTTGGGGATTCTAGCCAAAAACATTCAGTACTTC. Translated: CASSLGILAKNIQYF.

The table lists this clonotype with a few counts. The chain joins TRBV7-9 to TRBJ2-7; D possibly corresponds to TRBD2 (7 bases). Trimming took off 5 bases at V and 6 bases at J, with 14 bases between the two ends. This CDR3 has 13 residues. CDR1 SEHNR and CDR2 FQNEAQ come from the germline V gene (reference sequence). This CDR3 is CASSRGGGPEQYF. In DNA, the CDR3 is TGTGCCAGCAGCCGAGGCGGGGGCCCCGAGCAGTACTTC.

A few counts support this clonotype. The junction does not match germline at one end; this may be a read error. This chain uses TRBV5-1 with TRBJ2-5, with 8 bases identical to TRBD1. Near its end, the DNA agrees better with TRBJ2-1, so the J call may be wrong. The CDR3 length is 14 residues. Germline CDR1 reads SGHRS; CDR2 reads YFSETQ. Here the CDR3 DNA reads TGCGCCTGCAGACTTGGCGACAGGGGAGGTGAGCAGTTCTTC. It specifies CACRLGDRGGEQFF.

This clonotype has a handful of counts. The chain uses TRBV20-1 and TRBJ2-1, with 8 bases identical to TRBD2. CDR3 length: 14 amino acids. J lost 6 bases, V lost 6 bases, and 10 bases had no gene match. From germline, CDR1 is DFQATT and CDR2 SNEGSKA (reference sequence). CDR3 sequence: CSAGGSSGTNEQFF. The CDR3 DNA reads as TGCAGTGCCGGCGGAAGTAGCGGGACCAATGAGCAGTTCTTC.

This clonotype appeared a few times. The CDR3 region is CASSLAFGGGATDTQYF. DNA of the CDR3: TGTGCCAGCAGCTTAGCGTTTGGCGGGGGAGCCACAGATACGCAGTATTTT. This chain joins TRBV7-2 and TRBJ2-3, with 7 bases matching TRBD2. J lost 2 bases, V lost 0 bases, and 8 bases had no gene match. The germline V gene encodes CDR1 SGHTA and CDR2 FQGNSA. The CDR3 length is 17 residues. The whole variable domain, remainder taken from reference TRBV7-2 and TRBJ2-3, is GAGVSQSPSNKVTEKGKDVELRCDPISGHTALYWYRQSLGQGLEFLIYFQGNSAPDKSGLPSDRFSAERTGGSVSTLTIQRTQQEDSAVYLCASSLAFGGGATDTQYFGPGTRLTVL.

The chain carries TRBV9 and TRBJ2-3, with D possibly being TRBD1 (5 bases). The germline V gene encodes CDR1 SGDLS and CDR2 YYNGEE. The CDR3 has 16 amino acids. V dropped 1 base and J dropped 1 base, with 13 bases sitting between them. The DNA for the CDR3 is TGTGCCAGCAGCGTACTAGGGGCGGCGGGCACAGATACGCAGTATTTT. Translated, it gives CASSVLGAAGTDTQYF.

The chain uses TRBV28 and TRBJ2-5; 7 bases line up with TRBD2. The J call may be wrong; the DNA end is better matched by TRBJ2-7. This CDR3 contains 14 residues. CDR1 and CDR2 from the germline V gene are MDHEN and SYDVKM. The CDR3 is CASSFAGEGYEQYF. CDR3 bases: TGTGCCAGCAGTTTCGCGGGAGAGGGCTACGAGCAGTACTTC.

This clonotype occurred many times. This chain uses TRBV3-1 with TRBJ1-6; D not resolved. Per germline, CDR1 LGHDT and CDR2 YNNKEL (reference sequence). V gave up 0 bases and J gave up 9 bases, with 6 bases separating them. This CDR3 has 13 amino acids. The CDR3 here is CASSQEGGSPLHF. CDR3 DNA sequence: TGTGCCAGCAGCCAAGAGGGCGGTTCACCCCTCCACTTT.

This clonotype was detected a few times. The rearrangement uses TRBV11-2 and TRBJ2-3; D is possibly TRBD1 or TRBD2 (6 bases each). V lost 5 bases, J lost 0 bases, and 9 bases lay in between. This CDR3 contains 14 residues. The V gene's germline CDR1 is SGHAT and CDR2 FQNNGV. For the CDR3, the DNA is TGTGCCAGCAGCCCGGGGGCTAGCACAGATACGCAGTATTTT. This sequence encodes CASSPGASTDTQYF.

V gene TRBV2 combines with J gene TRBJ2-5; 7 nucleotides agree with TRBD1. Germline V gene sequence: CDR1 SNHLY, CDR2 FYNNEI. V trimming: 0 bases; J trimming: 4 bases; junction bases outside the gene matches: 8. The CDR3 runs 16 residues. The CDR3 loop is CASSEAPGAGGETQYF. The CDR3 nucleotides read TGTGCCAGCAGTGAAGCCCCAGGGGCAGGGGGAGAGACCCAGTACTTC.